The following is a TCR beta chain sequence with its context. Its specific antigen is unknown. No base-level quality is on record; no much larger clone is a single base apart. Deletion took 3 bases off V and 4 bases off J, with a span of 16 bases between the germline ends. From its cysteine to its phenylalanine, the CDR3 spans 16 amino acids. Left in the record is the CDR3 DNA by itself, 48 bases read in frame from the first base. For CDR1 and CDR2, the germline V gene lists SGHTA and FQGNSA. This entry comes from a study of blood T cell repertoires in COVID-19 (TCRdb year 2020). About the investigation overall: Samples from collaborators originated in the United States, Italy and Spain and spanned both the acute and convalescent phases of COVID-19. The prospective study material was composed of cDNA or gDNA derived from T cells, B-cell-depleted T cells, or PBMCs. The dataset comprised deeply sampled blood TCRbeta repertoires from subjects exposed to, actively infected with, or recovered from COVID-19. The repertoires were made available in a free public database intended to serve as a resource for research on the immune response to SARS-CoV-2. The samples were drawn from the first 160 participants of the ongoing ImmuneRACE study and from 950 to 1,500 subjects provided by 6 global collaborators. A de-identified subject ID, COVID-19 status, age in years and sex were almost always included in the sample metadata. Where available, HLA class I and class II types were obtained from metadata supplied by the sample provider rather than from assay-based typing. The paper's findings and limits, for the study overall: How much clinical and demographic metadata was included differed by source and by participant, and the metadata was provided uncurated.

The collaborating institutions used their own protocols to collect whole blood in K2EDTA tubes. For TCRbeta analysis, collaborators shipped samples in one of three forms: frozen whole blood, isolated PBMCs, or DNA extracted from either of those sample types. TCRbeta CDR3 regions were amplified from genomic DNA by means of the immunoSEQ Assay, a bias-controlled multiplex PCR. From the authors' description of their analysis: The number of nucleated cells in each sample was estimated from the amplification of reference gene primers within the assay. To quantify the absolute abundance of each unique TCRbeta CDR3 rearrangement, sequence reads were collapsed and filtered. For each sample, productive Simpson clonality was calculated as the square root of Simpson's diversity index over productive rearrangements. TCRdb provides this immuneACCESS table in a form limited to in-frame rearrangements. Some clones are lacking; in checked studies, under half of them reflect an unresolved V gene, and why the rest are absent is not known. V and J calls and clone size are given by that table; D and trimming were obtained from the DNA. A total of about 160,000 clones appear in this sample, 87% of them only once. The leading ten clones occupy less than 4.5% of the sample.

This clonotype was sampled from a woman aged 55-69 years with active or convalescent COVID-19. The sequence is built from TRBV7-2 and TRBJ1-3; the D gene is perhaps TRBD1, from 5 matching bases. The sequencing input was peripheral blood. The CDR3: CASSFEQVSLGNTIYF. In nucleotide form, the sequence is TGTGCCAGCAGCTTCGAACAGGTTTCTCTGGGAAACACCATATATTTT.